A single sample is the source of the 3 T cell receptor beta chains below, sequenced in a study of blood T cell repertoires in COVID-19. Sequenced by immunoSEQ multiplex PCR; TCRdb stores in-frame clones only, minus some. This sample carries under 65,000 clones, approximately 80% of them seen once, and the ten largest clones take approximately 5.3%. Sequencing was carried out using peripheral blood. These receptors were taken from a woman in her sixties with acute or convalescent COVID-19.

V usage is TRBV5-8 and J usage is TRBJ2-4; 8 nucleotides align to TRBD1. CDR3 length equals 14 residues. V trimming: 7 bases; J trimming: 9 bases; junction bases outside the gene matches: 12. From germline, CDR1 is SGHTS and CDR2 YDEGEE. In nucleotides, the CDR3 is TGTGCCAGCCTAAAGGGACAGGTCCCAGCCATTCAGTACTTC. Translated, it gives CASLKGQVPAIQYF.

CDR3: CASSLGQLKYGYTF. CDR3 nucleotide sequence: TGTGCCAGCAGCTTGGGACAGTTGAAGTATGGCTACACCTTC. The V gene is TRBV7-3, the J gene TRBJ1-2; 7 bases are shared with TRBD1. V lost 3 bases, J lost 5 bases, and 6 bases stayed unmatched. The V gene's germline CDR1 is SGHTA and CDR2 FQGTGA. CDR3 length: 14 amino acids.

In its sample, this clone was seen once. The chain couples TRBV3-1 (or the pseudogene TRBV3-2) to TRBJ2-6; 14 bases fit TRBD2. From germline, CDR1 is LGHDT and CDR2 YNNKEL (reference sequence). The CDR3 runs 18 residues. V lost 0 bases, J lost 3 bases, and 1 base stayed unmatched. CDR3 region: CASSQETSGRGGANVLTF. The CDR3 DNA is TGTGCCAGCAGCCAAGAGACTAGCGGGAGGGGTGGGGCCAACGTCCTGACTTTC.